The clone carrying this T cell receptor (beta chain) appeared a single time. Germline CDR1 reads MGHRA; CDR2 reads YSYEKL. V lost 1 base to trimming and J lost 4 bases, with 5 bases between them. The length of the CDR3 is 13 residues. This sample is part of a study of blood T cell repertoires in COVID-19. Generated by immunoSEQ multiplex PCR, the TCRdb table keeps only in-frame clones and is missing some. The sample lists roughly 80,000 clones, about 88% occurring once. The genes are TRBV4-1 and TRBJ1-5; D not certain. Sequenced: peripheral blood. The source of this sequence is a human donor in a cohort sampled during active COVID-19. The CDR3 nucleotides read TGCGCCAGCAGCCAAGTTTTAAATCAGCCCCAGCATTTT. Its protein product is CASSQVLNQPQHF.